This T cell receptor (beta chain) appears in the sequencing data of a study of shared clonotypes between healthy human individuals. The V and J ends lost 2 bases and 5 bases respectively, with 7 bases between them. The germline V gene has CDR1 MNHEY and CDR2 SMNVEV (reference sequence). The CDR3 is made up of 12 amino acids. CD45RO-negative, CCR7-positively selected cells formed the naive CD8 fraction, excluding terminally differentiated effector memory CD45RA+ cells. The donors, healthy adults who were HIV-negative, had experienced no recent acute infections or vaccinations. The protocol was immunoSEQ multiplex PCR, while the TCRdb copy is restricted to in-frame clones and leaves out a portion. The profile shows about 580,000 clones, 98% of them singletons.

The sample taken for sequencing was naive CD8+ T cells sorted from blood. This rearrangement joins TRBV27 to TRBJ2-7; D not resolved. The TCR sequence derives from a man aged 30-40 years in good health. This CDR3 is CASSLDRNEQYF. Here the CDR3 DNA reads TGTGCCAGCAGTTTAGATCGGAACGAGCAGTACTTC.